The 30 T cell receptor beta chains below were found in one sample sequenced in a study of shared clonotypes between healthy human individuals. Clones were read by immunoSEQ multiplex PCR, and TCRdb kept only the in-frame ones, dropping some. This table has about 2.3 million clones, 85% to 95% appearing once. The sequenced material came from naive CD4+ T cells from PBMCs. Subset indicated: CD45RA+ positively selected. These TCRs come from a man younger than 30 in good health. Some clones in this sample may be carry-over from other donors' samples.

V and J are TRBV9 and TRBJ1-2; 8 positions match TRBD1. This CDR3 spans 14 amino acids. J was trimmed by 4 bases and V by 4 bases; bases with no gene match: 6. CDR1 is SGDLS, CDR2 YYNGEE, per germline. CDR3 region: CASSSGTGGYGYTF. CDR3 coding DNA: TGTGCCAGCAGCTCGGGGACAGGAGGCTATGGCTACACCTTC.

This chain uses TRBV27 with TRBJ2-7; 10 bases agree with TRBD1. V shed 5 bases, J shed 5 bases, and the junction held 12 bases outside the gene matches. Germline values: CDR1 MNHEY, CDR2 SMNVEV (reference sequence). The CDR3 is 16 amino acids. The CDR3 spells CASSENPGQGLDEQYF. The CDR3 DNA reads TGTGCCAGCAGTGAAAACCCGGGACAGGGGTTGGACGAGCAGTACTTC.

This chain connects TRBV7-2 to TRBJ2-1, with 8 bases identical to TRBD2. Germline CDR1 and CDR2: SGHTA and FQGNSA. With 5 bases clipped from V and 6 bases from J, the junction kept 9 bases outside the gene matches. This CDR3 has 15 residues. For the CDR3, the DNA is TGTGCCAGCAGCGCAGCGGGAGTGTCGTCCAATGAGCAGTTCTTC. Translated, it gives CASSAAGVSSNEQFF.

The chain joins TRBV14 to TRBJ1-2; D call uncertain. CDR3 length equals 13 residues. Germline values: CDR1 SGHDN, CDR2 FVKESK. Between the trimmed V and J ends, which lost 1 base and 7 bases, there was a span of 10 bases. DNA of the CDR3: TGTGCCAGCAGCCAAGTTCAAACGTCTGGCTACACCTTC. The encoded protein is CASSQVQTSGYTF. Supplemented by reference TRBV14 and TRBJ1-2, the full variable domain reads EAGVTQFPSHSVIEKGQTVTLRCDPISGHDNLYWYRRVMGKEIKFLLHFVKESKQDESGMPNNRFLAERTGGTYSTLKVQPAELEDSGVYFCASSQVQTSGYTFGSGTRLTVV.

This chain connects TRBV6-1 to TRBJ2-7; the D call may be TRBD1 or TRBD2 (6 bases each). V dropped 2 bases and J dropped 0 bases, with 14 bases sitting between them. The CDR3 has 16 residues. CDR1 is MNHNS, CDR2 SASEGT, per germline. The CDR3 reads CASSERLGGRSYEQYF. In nucleotides, the CDR3 is TGTGCCAGCAGTGAAAGGTTGGGGGGCCGCTCCTACGAGCAGTACTTC.

J is TRBJ2-2 and V is TRBV10-1, with a weak D call TRBD1 (6 bases). The CDR3 is 13 residues long. Trimming cost V 6 bases and J 6 bases, with 11 bases left between them. Germline loops: CDR1 WNHNN, CDR2 SYGVQD (reference sequence). For the CDR3, the DNA is TGCGCCAGCAGACAGGGTTTGGCCGGGGAGCTGTTTTTT. Protein sequence: CASRQGLAGELFF.

V and J are TRBV10-3 and TRBJ1-2, with 8 bases identical to TRBD1. V trimming: 2 bases; J trimming: 8 bases; junction bases outside the gene matches: 7. The germline gives CDR1 ENHRY, CDR2 SYGVKD. The CDR3 loop spans 14 amino acids. CDR3 amino acids: CAISEQQGVRGYTF. CDR3 bases: TGTGCCATCAGTGAGCAACAGGGGGTTAGGGGCTACACCTTC.

The chain recombines TRBV9 with TRBJ2-6; the match to TRBD2 covers 11 bases. V trimming: 2 bases; J trimming: 1 base; junction bases outside the gene matches: 5. Per the germline V gene, CDR1 is SGDLS and CDR2 is YYNGEE. This CDR3 spans 18 amino acids. The CDR3 nucleotides read TGTGCCAGCAGCGTGCTAGCGGGAGGAGCGTCTGGGGCCAACGTCCTGACTTTC. Amino acid sequence: CASSVLAGGASGANVLTF.

This chain joins TRBV6-1 and TRBJ2-2; unclear D gene. CDR1 MNHNS and CDR2 SASEGT come from the germline V gene. With 8 bases removed from V and 4 bases from J, the gap between germline ends came to 2 bases. This CDR3 region has 10 residues. In DNA, the CDR3 is TGTGCCAGCGGCACCGGGGAGCTGTTTTTT. Residues: CASGTGELFF.

Only one count was recorded for this clone. The V gene is TRBV5-1, the J gene TRBJ2-5; 9 nucleotides line up with TRBD1. V was clipped by 1 base and J by 2 bases; unmatched bases: 3. The CDR3 runs 15 residues. The germline V gene encodes CDR1 SGHRS and CDR2 YFSETQ. The CDR3 nucleotides read TGCGCCAGCAGCTTGAGGGACAGGGATCAAGAGACCCAGTACTTC. This gives the protein CASSLRDRDQETQYF.

The chain has TRBV28 and TRBJ2-5; TRBD2 aligns across 12 bases. Germline-derived CDR1 and CDR2 are MDHEN and SYDVKM. CDR3 length equals 16 residues. V shed 2 bases, J shed 5 bases, and the junction held 6 bases outside the gene matches. CDR3 sequence: CASSLRTSGASETQYF. The CDR3 bases are TGTGCCAGCAGTTTACGGACTAGCGGGGCCTCGGAGACCCAGTACTTC.

The chain recombines TRBV7-2 with TRBJ2-5, with 10 bases that match TRBD2. In germline, CDR1 is SGHTA, CDR2 FQGNSA. V gave up 2 bases and J gave up 5 bases; unmatched junction bases: 5. The CDR3 spans 15 residues. The CDR3 DNA sequence: TGTGCCAGCAGCTTACAGGGGGGACTAGCGGAGACCCAGTACTTC. It specifies CASSLQGGLAETQYF.

For this clone: This CDR3 is also generated by other DNA sequences in the sample. The V and J genes are TRBV5-1 and TRBJ2-7; D is possibly TRBD2 (6 bases). CDR1 and CDR2 (germline): SGHRS, YFSETQ. The CDR3 spans 13 residues. V lost 3 bases, J lost 2 bases, and 9 bases lay in between. CDR3 in amino acids: CASSSSATYEQYF. The CDR3 nucleotides read TGCGCCAGCAGCTCTAGCGCTACCTACGAGCAGTACTTC. The full variable domain, in which reference TRBV5-1 and TRBJ2-7 provide the parts outside the CDR3, is KAGVTQTPRYLIKTRGQQVTLSCSPISGHRSVSWYQQTPGQGLQFLFEYFSETQRNKGNFPGRFSGRQFSNSRSEMNVSTLELGDSALYLCASSSSATYEQYFGPGTRLTVT.

About this clone: Other DNA variants within this sample encode the same CDR3. This chain uses TRBV5-1 with TRBJ1-5; D might be TRBD1 (5 bases). Trimming stripped 2 bases from V and 7 bases from J, with 10 bases between. CDR1 SGHRS and CDR2 YFSETQ come from the germline V gene. The CDR3 is 13 amino acids. This chain's CDR3 is CASSFSGGQPQHF. CDR3 nucleotide sequence: TGCGCCAGCAGCTTTTCGGGGGGACAGCCCCAGCATTTT.

V and J are TRBV21-1 and TRBJ2-1; whether TRBD2, the table's D call, matches the DNA was not checked. TRBV21-1 is a pseudogene segment. The CDR3 sequence is 20 residues long. The CDR3 spells CASSTWTDPFTSGSFHEQFF. The CDR3 region has the DNA TGTGCCAGCAGCACTTGGACAGACCCTTTTACTAGCGGGAGTTTCCATGAGCAGTTCTTC.

J is TRBJ1-1 and V is TRBV6-5, with TRBD1 as a possible D gene (6 bases). In germline, CDR1 is MNHEY, CDR2 SVGAGI. V lost 2 bases and J lost 3, with 13 bases in between. CDR3 length: 15 residues. CDR3 protein: CASSYQPQGYTEAFF. DNA of the CDR3: TGTGCCAGCAGTTACCAACCCCAGGGGTACACTGAAGCTTTCTTT.

The V gene is TRBV12-5, the J gene TRBJ2-3; TRBD2 might be the D (6 bases). V shed 1 base and J shed 0 bases, with 11 bases lying between them. This CDR3 comprises 16 residues. The V gene's germline CDR1 is LGHNT and CDR2 FRNRAP. The CDR3, as DNA: TGTGCTAGTGGTTTGGCCACGGGGGTTAGCACAGATACGCAGTATTTT. Residues: CASGLATGVSTDTQYF.

On this clone: A junction end diverges from the germline sequence, so it may reflect a read error. V gene TRBV7-2 combines with J gene TRBJ2-4, with D perhaps being TRBD1 or TRBD2 (5 bases each). The CDR3 is 13 amino acids. CDR1 is SGHTA, CDR2 FQGNSA, per germline. The chain's CDR3 is CASSLEAGTRVNF. The CDR3 DNA follows: TGTGCCAGCAGCTTAGAGGCCGGGACCCGGGTTAACTTC.

As concerns this clone: The same CDR3 arises from other DNA sequences in this sample as well. The chain employs TRBV28 and TRBJ2-5; D is possibly TRBD1 (6 bases). The CDR3 runs 13 residues. Per the germline V gene, CDR1 is MDHEN and CDR2 is SYDVKM. Deletions cut 2 bases from V and 4 bases from J, with 8 bases between. DNA of the CDR3: TGTGCCAGCAGTTTAGGGGGCAGAGAGACCCAGTACTTC. Protein product: CASSLGGRETQYF.

This clone was seen just once. The V gene is TRBV10-3, the J gene TRBJ2-5, with 14 bases fitting TRBD2. V lost 6 bases, J lost 1 base, and 1 base stayed unmatched. The germline CDR1 and CDR2 sequences are ENHRY and SYGVKD. The CDR3 contains 15 residues. For the CDR3, the DNA is TGTGCCATCAGCGGGACTAGCGGGAGCCAAGAGACCCAGTACTTC. Amino acids: CAISGTSGSQETQYF.

The rearrangement links TRBV5-8 to TRBJ2-7; TRBD1 matches 8 bases. V dropped 4 bases and J dropped 0; count of bases not matched to a gene: 12. Per germline, CDR1 SGHTS and CDR2 YDEGEE. This CDR3 region has 17 residues. Here the CDR3 DNA reads TGTGCCAGCAGCGCCGGGACAGGAGAAAGATACTCCTACGAGCAGTACTTC. It encodes CASSAGTGERYSYEQYF.

This chain connects TRBV6-5 to TRBJ1-1; D unresolved. V lost 6 bases to trimming and J lost 4 bases, with 15 bases between them. The CDR3 totals 14 residues. The germline V gene has CDR1 MNHEY and CDR2 SVGAGI. The CDR3 sequence: CASSRQLSGTEAFF. DNA of the CDR3: TGTGCCAGCAGCCGGCAACTCTCTGGCACTGAAGCTTTCTTT.

The chain employs TRBV28 and TRBJ2-4; D possibly uses TRBD1 or TRBD2 (5 bases each). Trimming shortened V by 6 bases and J by 0 bases, and 15 bases separated the two germline ends. Germline V lookup: CDR1 MDHEN, CDR2 SYDVKM. The CDR3 sequence is 16 residues long. The CDR3 DNA sequence: TGTGCCAGCAGATCCCAGGGAGCCGTAGCCAAAAACATTCAGTACTTC. It translates to CASRSQGAVAKNIQYF.

The chain employs TRBV7-9 and TRBJ2-7; TRBD1 matches 9 bases. The CDR3 spans 14 residues. Germline values: CDR1 SEHNR, CDR2 FQNEAQ (reference sequence). V shed 5 bases and J 4 bases; nucleotides not matched to a gene: 6. The CDR3 DNA reads as TGTGCCAGCAGCCCGGGACAGGGATTTTACGAGCAGTACTTC. It yields the protein CASSPGQGFYEQYF.

Turning to this clone: Other DNA sequences in this sample translate to the same CDR3. The V and J genes are TRBV5-1 and TRBJ2-7; 8 bases fit TRBD1. CDR3 length: 13 amino acids. V shed 3 bases, J shed 6 bases, and the junction held 5 bases outside the gene matches. The germline gives CDR1 SGHRS, CDR2 YFSETQ. This CDR3 reads CASSYGQGGEQYF. CDR3 DNA sequence: TGCGCCAGCAGCTACGGACAGGGCGGCGAGCAGTACTTC. Full variable domain (rest looked up from reference TRBV5-1 and TRBJ2-7): KAGVTQTPRYLIKTRGQQVTLSCSPISGHRSVSWYQQTPGQGLQFLFEYFSETQRNKGNFPGRFSGRQFSNSRSEMNVSTLELGDSALYLCASSYGQGGEQYFGPGTRLTVT.

V gene TRBV7-2 combines with J gene TRBJ2-7; D is unresolved. The germline gives CDR1 SGHTA, CDR2 FQGNSA. The CDR3 is 13 residues long. Trimming shortened V by 1 base and J by 3 bases, and 7 bases separated the two germline ends. CDR3 protein: CASSLGLFYEQYF. CDR3 in DNA: TGTGCCAGCAGCTTAGGACTTTTCTACGAGCAGTACTTC.

This chain connects TRBV7-9 to TRBJ2-1; D possibly corresponds to TRBD2 (5 bases). From germline, CDR1 is SEHNR and CDR2 FQNEAQ (reference sequence). Between the trimmed V and J ends, which lost 2 bases and 1 base, there was a span of 15 bases. The CDR3 is made up of 17 amino acids. CDR3 protein: CASSLKRRGLSYNEQFF. In nucleotides, the CDR3 is TGTGCCAGCAGCTTAAAGCGGCGCGGGTTGTCCTACAATGAGCAGTTCTTC. Filled out from reference TRBV7-9 and TRBJ2-1, the complete variable domain reads DTGVSQNPRHKITKRGQNVTFRCDPISEHNRLYWYRQTLGQGPEFLTYFQNEAQLEKSRLLSDRFSAERPKGSFSTLEIQRTEQGDSAMYLCASSLKRRGLSYNEQFFGPGTRLTVL.

The chain is built from TRBV4-3 and TRBJ2-1, with 11 bases fitting TRBD2. This CDR3 is 17 amino acids long. Germline V CDR1 and CDR2: LGHNA, YSLEER. The J segment lost 8 bases and the V segment lost 1 base, leaving 10 bases of the junction unmatched. The CDR3: CASSQGSIAGGGHEQFF. The CDR3 DNA sequence: TGCGCCAGCAGCCAAGGATCTATAGCGGGAGGGGGCCATGAGCAGTTCTTC.

The chain is built from TRBV11-3 and TRBJ1-5; the match to TRBD1 covers 11 bases. Germline V gives CDR1 SGHNT, CDR2 YENEEA. CDR3 length: 20 residues. With V trimmed by 4 bases and J by 0 bases, 14 bases remained unmatched. The CDR3 is CASSSGPGDRGAYSNQPQHF. The CDR3 bases are TGTGCCAGCAGCTCCGGCCCCGGGGACAGGGGGGCCTATAGCAATCAGCCCCAGCATTTT.

This clone showed up just once. The chain combines TRBV28 with TRBJ1-2; possibly TRBD1 for D (6 bases). V was clipped by 3 bases and J by 3 bases, with 14 bases between them. Germline V gives CDR1 MDHEN, CDR2 SYDVKM. The CDR3 runs 15 residues. DNA for the CDR3: TGTGCCAGCAGTTTGGTGACAGGTTTTGACTATGGCTACACCTTC. This sequence encodes CASSLVTGFDYGYTF.